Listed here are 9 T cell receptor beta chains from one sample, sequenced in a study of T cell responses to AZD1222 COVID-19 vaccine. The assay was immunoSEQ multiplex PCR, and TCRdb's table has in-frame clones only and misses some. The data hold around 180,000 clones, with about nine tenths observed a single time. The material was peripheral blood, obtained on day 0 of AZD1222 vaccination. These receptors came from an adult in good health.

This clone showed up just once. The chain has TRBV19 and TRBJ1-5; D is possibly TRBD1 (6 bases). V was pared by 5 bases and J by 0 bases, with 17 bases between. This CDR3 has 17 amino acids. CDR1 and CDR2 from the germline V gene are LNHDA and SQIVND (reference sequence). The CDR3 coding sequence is TGTGCCAGTAGTCCCCGGGGGGGGCCCGATAGCAATCAGCCCCAGCATTTT. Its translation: CASSPRGGPDSNQPQHF.

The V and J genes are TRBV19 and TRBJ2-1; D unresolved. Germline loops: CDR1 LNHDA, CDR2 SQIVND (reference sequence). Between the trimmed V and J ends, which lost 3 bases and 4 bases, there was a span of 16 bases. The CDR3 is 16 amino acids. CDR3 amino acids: CASSIGATSIYNEQFF. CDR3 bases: TGTGCCAGTAGTATTGGCGCCACGAGCATTTACAATGAGCAGTTCTTC.

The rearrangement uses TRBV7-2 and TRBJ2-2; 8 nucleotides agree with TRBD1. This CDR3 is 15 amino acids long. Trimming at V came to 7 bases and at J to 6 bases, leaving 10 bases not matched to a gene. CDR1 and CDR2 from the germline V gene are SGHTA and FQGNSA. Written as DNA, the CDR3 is TGTGCCAGCAACGCCGCCAGGGGGCACCCCGGGGAGCTGTTTTTT. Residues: CASNAARGHPGELFF.

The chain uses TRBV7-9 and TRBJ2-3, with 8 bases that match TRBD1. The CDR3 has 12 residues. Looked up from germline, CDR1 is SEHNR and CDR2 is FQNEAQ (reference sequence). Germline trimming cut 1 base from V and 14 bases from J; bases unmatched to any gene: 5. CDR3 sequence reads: CASSLGQGPWYF. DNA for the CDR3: TGTGCCAGCAGCTTAGGACAGGGGCCCTGGTATTTT.

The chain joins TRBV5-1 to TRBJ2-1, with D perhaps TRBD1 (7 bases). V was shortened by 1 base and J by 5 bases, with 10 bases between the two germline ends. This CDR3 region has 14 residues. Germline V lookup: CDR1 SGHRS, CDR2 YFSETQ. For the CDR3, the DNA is TGCGCCAGCAGCTTGACCAGGGGGGACAATGAGCAGTTCTTC. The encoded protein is CASSLTRGDNEQFF.

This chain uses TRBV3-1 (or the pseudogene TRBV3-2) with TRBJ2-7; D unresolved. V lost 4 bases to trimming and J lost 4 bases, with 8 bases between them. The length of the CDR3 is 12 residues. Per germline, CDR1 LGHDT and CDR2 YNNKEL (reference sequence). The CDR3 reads CASSLVGYEQYF. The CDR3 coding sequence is TGTGCCAGCAGCCTAGTTGGGTACGAGCAGTACTTC.

The CDR3 spells CSAKFGYEQFF. The DNA for the CDR3 is TGCAGTGCTAAGTTTGGGTATGAGCAGTTCTTC. V and J are TRBV20-1 and TRBJ2-1; D not certain. The V gene lost 4 bases and the J gene lost 8 bases, with 9 bases spanning the gap. Per germline, CDR1 DFQATT and CDR2 SNEGSKA (reference sequence). The CDR3 runs 11 residues.

The CDR3 DNA follows: TGTGCCAGCAGCTCAGACAGGGCCTCCTACAATGAGCAGTTCTTC. This encodes CASSSDRASYNEQFF. This chain joins TRBV9 and TRBJ2-1; 7 positions match TRBD1. V lost 4 bases to trimming and J lost 0 bases; unmatched junction nucleotides: 4. CDR3 size: 15 residues. The germline V gene encodes CDR1 SGDLS and CDR2 YYNGEE.

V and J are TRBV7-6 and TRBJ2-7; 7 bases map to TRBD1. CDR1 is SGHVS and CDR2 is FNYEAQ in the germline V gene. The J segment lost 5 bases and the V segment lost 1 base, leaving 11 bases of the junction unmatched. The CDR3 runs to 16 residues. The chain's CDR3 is CASSLGPTGMSHEQYF. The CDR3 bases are TGTGCCAGCAGCTTAGGCCCGACAGGGATGTCCCACGAGCAGTACTTC.